This is a list of T cell receptor beta chains from one sample in a study of T cells in Graves' hyperthyroidism and ophthalmopathy. TCRdb called the multiplex PCR reads again in MiXCR, with one record for every CDR3 protein. This table has about 98,000 distinct CDR3 sequences, around 42% appearing once. Input material: peripheral blood or thyroid tissue (not recorded which). The receptors were sampled from a woman younger than 45 with Graves' hyperthyroidism. CDR3s include the opening cysteine and the closing phenylalanine or tryptophan. Each record gives: D gene, clone size, V gene, CDR3 length, J gene, CDR3 DNA, CDR3 protein. D genes are given only for firm matches. The size of a clone is reported for some rows only, either as once, few or many, or as a class for expanded clones.

.,few,TRBV6-1,13,TRBJ1-5,TGTGCCAGCAGTGATCCAACTAGGCAGCCCCAGCATTTT,CASSDPTRQPQHF
.,many,TRBV20-1,14,TRBJ1-4,TGCAGTGCTAGAGCCACACCTTCTAATGAAAAACTGTTTTTT,CSARATPSNEKLFF
TRBD1,many,TRBV28,15,TRBJ1-3,TGTGCCAGCAGCCTGGGGGGGACAGGGAGGTACACCATATATTTT,CASSLGGTGRYTIYF
.,medium-sized,TRBV7-8,16,TRBJ2-5,TGTGCCAGCAGCAATTGGGGCCGAGGGGGGGGTGAGACCCAGTACTTC,CASSNWGRGGGETQYF
TRBD1,many,TRBV9,15,TRBJ1-6,TGTGCCAGCAGCGGAGGACAGGGGGCCGAATCACCCCTCCACTTT,CASSGGQGAESPLHF
.,many,TRBV28,15,TRBJ2-2,TGTGCCAGCAGGGTAGGGCTATTGAACACCGGGGAGCTGTTTTTT,CASRVGLLNTGELFF
.,.,TRBV2,13,TRBJ1-5,TGTGCCACCGGTGCATCAAGCAATCAGCCCCAGCATTTT,CATGASSNQPQHF
.,medium-sized,TRBV20-1,13,TRBJ2-5,TGCAGTACCTCCCGGGAGATGAAAGAGACCCAGTACTTC,CSTSREMKETQYF
TRBD2,many,TRBV5-8,14,TRBJ2-7,TGTGCCAGCAGCTTGGCGGGGGGAGGATCCGAGCAGTACTTC,CASSLAGGGSEQYF
.,.,TRBV9,15,TRBJ1-1,TGTGCCAGCAGCCGGGGGGGAGGGTCGACCACTGAAGCTTTCTTT,CASSRGGGSTTEAFF
.,many,TRBV4-2,14,TRBJ2-2,TGTGCCAGCAGCCTTGGCGGTATCACCGGGGAGCTGTTTTTT,CASSLGGITGELFF
TRBD1,many,TRBV5-1,13,TRBJ1-1,TGCGCCAGCAGGTGGGACAGTTCATCTGAAGCTTTCTTT,CASRWDSSSEAFF
.,many,TRBV5-1,17,TRBJ2-2,TGCGCCAGCAGCTTGCAAGGACCTTCCTATGACACCGGGGAGCTGTTTTTT,CASSLQGPSYDTGELFF
TRBD1,.,TRBV24-1,16,TRBJ1-2,TGTGCCACCAGTGACCCCGAGCGTCAGGGGGCGAGAGGCTACACCTTC,CATSDPERQGARGYTF
.,medium-sized,TRBV2,18,TRBJ1-1,TGTGCCAGCAGTGATTACCGGATTCCGGGACACCTGAACACTGAAGCTTTCTTT,CASSDYRIPGHLNTEAFF
.,.,TRBV19,11,TRBJ1-5,TGTGCCAGTCAGGACGGTCAGCCCCAGCATTTT,CASQDGQPQHF
TRBD2,.,TRBV7-4,15,TRBJ2-5,TGTGCCAGCAGCTCTCTAGCGGGAGGGCAAGAGACCCAGTACTTC,CASSSLAGGQETQYF
TRBD1,.,TRBV15,12,TRBJ1-5,TGTGCCACGGGGACAGGGGATAAGCCCCAGCATTTT,CATGTGDKPQHF
TRBD2,many,TRBV5-1,15,TRBJ2-2,TGCGCCAGCACGGGACTAGCGGGAGTCCCCGGGGAGCTGTTTTTT,CASTGLAGVPGELFF
.,.,TRBV15,13,TRBJ1-5,TGTGCCACCAGCAGGCTTAGCAATCAGCCCCAGCATTTT,CATSRLSNQPQHF
.,many,TRBV12-3/TRBV12-4,14,TRBJ2-5,TGTGCCAGCAGTCCCCATCGGCCCCAAGAGACCCAGTACTTC,CASSPHRPQETQYF
.,many,TRBV5-1,15,TRBJ2-7,TGCGCCAGCAGCTTGGCTATAGGGCTTTCCTACGAGCAGTACTTC,CASSLAIGLSYEQYF
TRBD1,few,TRBV5-4,16,TRBJ2-2,TGTGCCAGCAGCTTGGCCGGGACAGGGAACACCGGGGAGCTGTTTTTT,CASSLAGTGNTGELFF
TRBD2,.,TRBV28,17,TRBJ2-6,TGTGCCAGCAGGAGACTAGCGGGTGCGTCTGGGGCCAACGTCCTGACTTTC,CASRRLAGASGANVLTF
.,many,TRBV5-1,14,TRBJ1-2,TGCGCCAGCAGCTCCCCCGGGTCGAAGATCGGCTACACCTTC,CASSSPGSKIGYTF
.,.,TRBV28,13,TRBJ1-2,TGTGCCAGCAGTTTATTCCCTAACTATGGCTACACCTTC,CASSLFPNYGYTF
.,.,TRBV15,16,TRBJ2-1,TGTGCCACCAGCAGAGATTCTGGGGCAGGGTACAATGAGCAGTTCTTC,CATSRDSGAGYNEQFF
.,.,TRBV2,14,TRBJ1-1,TGTGCCAGCAGTGAAGAGGTACTGAACACTGAAGCTTTCTTT,CASSEEVLNTEAFF
TRBD2,many,TRBV5-1,15,TRBJ2-5,TGCGCCAGCAGCGCGAGCGGGAGGGCCGAAGAGACCCAGTACTTC,CASSASGRAEETQYF